The rows below give T cell receptor beta chains drawn from one sample of a study of T-cell memory formation after mild COVID-19. MiXCR, run by TCRdb on the 5' RACE reads, gives a single entry per CDR3 protein. The repertoire holds hundreds of thousands of distinct CDR3 sequences, 18% seen once, with 20% to 25% in the top ten. What was sequenced was PBMCs or a T cell subset sorted from them (not recorded which). Every receptor here comes from a man younger than 30 who had mild COVID-19 (a few samples of this study predate the infection). Cell type and time point are not known. The CDR3 runs from the conserved cysteine through the conserved F or W. A D gene is named only where the DNA matches it firmly. A row's size may be missing; if present it is once, few, many or a size class.

cdr3_length d_call clone_size j_call v_call cdr3_aa cdr3_nt
13 . few TRBJ2-1 TRBV7-2 CASSLSPRDEQFF TGTGCCAGCAGCTTAAGCCCTCGGGATGAGCAGTTCTTC
15 . few TRBJ1-5 TRBV15 CATSRLLGGLEPQHF TGTGCCACCAGCAGGTTGCTGGGAGGGCTGGAGCCCCAGCATTTT
16 . many TRBJ2-5 TRBV7-2 CASSLGDVGWKETQYF TGTGCCAGCAGCTTAGGGGACGTAGGGTGGAAAGAGACCCAGTACTTC
16 TRBD2 . TRBJ2-1 TRBV7-3 CASSPQLGGGADEQFF TGTGCCAGCAGCCCCCAGTTAGGCGGGGGGGCAGATGAGCAGTTCTTC
12 TRBD1 . TRBJ2-4 TRBV12-3/TRBV12-4 CASSGDRHIQYF TGTGCCAGCAGTGGGGACAGGCACATTCAGTACTTC
17 . . TRBJ2-3 TRBV27 CASSPSALATRTDTQYF TGTGCCAGCAGCCCCTCTGCGCTGGCGACCCGCACAGATACGCAGTATTTT
15 TRBD1 . TRBJ2-3 TRBV7-3 CASSPRTGDTDTQYF TGTGCCAGCAGTCCAAGGACAGGGGACACAGATACGCAGTATTTT
14 TRBD1 many TRBJ2-5 TRBV12-3/TRBV12-4 CASSTLDRQETQYF TGTGCCAGCAGCACACTGGACAGGCAAGAGACCCAGTACTTC
18 . . TRBJ2-2 TRBV7-9 CASSLAGILRLNTGELFF TGTGCCAGCAGCTTAGCGGGCATTTTGAGGTTGAACACCGGGGAGCTGTTTTTT
15 . . TRBJ2-1 TRBV12-3/TRBV12-4 CASRVQGTSYNEQFF TGTGCCAGCAGAGTCCAGGGGACCTCCTACAATGAGCAGTTCTTC
18 TRBD1 few TRBJ2-4 TRBV4-1 CASSAPGQVMGAKNIQYF TGCGCCAGCAGCGCGCCGGGACAGGTGATGGGAGCCAAAAACATTCAGTACTTC
19 TRBD1 . TRBJ2-1 TRBV3-1 CASSQDLGTGNKLGNEQFF TGTGCCAGCAGCCAAGATTTGGGGACAGGGAATAAATTGGGCAATGAGCAGTTCTTC
15 . . TRBJ1-6 TRBV5-5 CASRPMGTANSPLHF TGTGCCAGCAGGCCGATGGGGACGGCAAATTCACCCCTCCACTTT
15 . . TRBJ1-1 TRBV4-1 CASSQVKGGNTEAFF TGCGCCAGCAGCCAAGTAAAAGGGGGTAACACTGAAGCTTTCTTT